Below, 27 T cell receptor beta chains from the same sample are listed, as sequenced in a study of T cell responses to AZD1222 COVID-19 vaccine. Sequenced by immunoSEQ multiplex PCR; TCRdb stores in-frame clones only, minus some. The sample consists of about 110,000 clones, roughly nine tenths of them appearing once. The input for sequencing was peripheral blood, taken on day 0 of AZD1222 vaccination. The receptors stem from an adult in good health.

The rearrangement links TRBV5-6 to TRBJ1-1, with D unresolved. V was clipped by 2 bases and J by 0 bases, with 5 bases between them. The CDR3 is 13 amino acids. Germline lookup yields CDR1 SGHDT and CDR2 YYEEEE. CDR3 DNA sequence: TGTGCCAGCAGCTTCCTCGTGAACACTGAAGCTTTCTTT. It encodes CASSFLVNTEAFF.

The J gene is TRBJ2-1, the V gene TRBV5-6; 8 bases match TRBD1. The CDR3 is 14 amino acids. Looked up from germline, CDR1 is SGHDT and CDR2 is YYEEEE. After removal of 4 bases from V and 10 bases from J, the junction contained 10 bases not matched to a gene. CDR3: CASSGTGPLSEQFF. The CDR3 DNA sequence: TGTGCCAGCAGCGGGACAGGCCCATTAAGCGAGCAGTTCTTC.

A word on this clone: Other DNA sequences within the sample encode an identical CDR3. The chain couples TRBV6-5 to TRBJ1-1; D not certain. The V end lost 0 bases, the J end lost 1 base, and 6 bases lay between the germline ends. This CDR3 is built from 14 residues. Germline V gene data show CDR1 as MNHEY and CDR2 as SVGAGI. The CDR3 region has the DNA TGTGCCAGCAGTTACTCGGCCCAGAACACTGAAGCTTTCTTT. This sequence encodes CASSYSAQNTEAFF.

This clone came up once. Other DNA variants within this sample encode the same CDR3. The chain employs TRBV7-9 and TRBJ1-3; D is perhaps TRBD1 (5 bases). This CDR3 is 14 amino acids long. Germline V gene data show CDR1 as SEHNR and CDR2 as FQNEAQ (reference sequence). Deletions cut 5 bases from V and 0 bases from J, with 8 bases between. CDR3 loop: CASSPDISGNTIYF. CDR3 DNA sequence: TGTGCCAGCAGCCCGGACATCTCTGGAAACACCATATATTTT.

This clone has a single count. The chain is built from TRBV18 and TRBJ2-1, with 9 bases that match TRBD1. The germline CDR1 and CDR2 sequences are KGHSH and LQKENI. V trimming: 1 base; J trimming: 6 bases; junction bases outside the gene matches: 7. The CDR3 has 16 amino acids. The CDR3 reads CASSPQGQGRSNEQFF. For the CDR3, the DNA is TGTGCCAGCTCACCACAGGGACAGGGCCGATCCAATGAGCAGTTCTTC. Based on the CDR3 plus reference TRBV18 and TRBJ2-1, the full variable domain is NAGVMQNPRHLVRRRGQEARLRCSPMKGHSHVYWYRQLPEEGLKFMVYLQKENIIDESGMPKERFSAEFPKEGPSILRIQQVVRGDSAAYFCASSPQGQGRSNEQFFGPGTRLTVL.

This clone showed up just once. The chain employs TRBV27 and TRBJ1-2, with TRBD1 as a possible D gene (5 bases). The germline CDR1 and CDR2 sequences are MNHEY and SMNVEV (reference sequence). This CDR3 comprises 14 residues. V lost 3 bases and J 3 bases, leaving 11 bases between the germline ends. The CDR3 DNA reads as TGTGCCAGCAGTTTTAAGGGGCAGGACTATGGCTACACCTTC. Translation gives CASSFKGQDYGYTF.

The CDR3 spells CASSLDRVQTDTQYF. The CDR3 region has the DNA TGTGCCAGCAGTTTAGACAGGGTACAAACAGATACGCAGTATTTT. The chain recombines TRBV27 with TRBJ2-3; 7 nucleotides agree with TRBD1. CDR3 length: 15 amino acids. Germline V gene lookup returns CDR1 MNHEY and CDR2 SMNVEV (reference sequence). V was pared by 2 bases and J by 3 bases, with 5 bases of the junction left unmatched.

This chain connects TRBV3-1 (or the pseudogene TRBV3-2) to TRBJ2-2; TRBD1 matches at 10 bases. Germline assignment: CDR1 LGHDT and CDR2 YNNKEL (reference sequence). Losses at the gene ends were 3 bases for V and 3 bases for J; bases not matched to a gene: 10. This CDR3 region has 18 residues. CDR3 in amino acids: CASSHYSTGGSYTGELFF. CDR3 DNA sequence: TGTGCCAGCAGCCATTATTCGACAGGGGGCTCGTACACCGGGGAGCTGTTTTTT.

The gene calls are TRBV5-1 and TRBJ2-3; 14 positions agree with TRBD2. Germline V lookup: CDR1 SGHRS, CDR2 YFSETQ. The J segment lost 4 bases and the V segment lost 4 bases, leaving 5 bases of the junction unmatched. The CDR3 contains 16 residues. The CDR3 region has the DNA TGCGCCAGCAGCCTGGGGACTAGCGGGGGCCCAGATACGCAGTATTTT. The encoded protein is CASSLGTSGGPDTQYF.

The V gene is TRBV7-9, the J gene TRBJ1-1, with D possibly being TRBD1 (6 bases). This CDR3 is 17 amino acids long. Germline loops: CDR1 SEHNR, CDR2 FQNEAQ (reference sequence). Trimming shortened V by 7 bases and J by 0 bases, and 21 bases separated the two germline ends. Here the CDR3 reads CASTFIPRGPLNTEAFF. CDR3 coding DNA: TGTGCCAGCACCTTTATCCCCCGGGGGCCCCTGAACACTGAAGCTTTCTTT. Full variable domain (remainder filled in from reference TRBV7-9 and TRBJ1-1): DTGVSQNPRHKITKRGQNVTFRCDPISEHNRLYWYRQTLGQGPEFLTYFQNEAQLEKSRLLSDRFSAERPKGSFSTLEIQRTEQGDSAMYLCASTFIPRGPLNTEAFFGQGTRLTVV.

This sequence joins TRBV7-9 and TRBJ2-7, with 15 positions matching TRBD2. Germline CDR1 SEHNR, CDR2 FQNEAQ (reference sequence). The CDR3 totals 17 residues. Unmatched junction bases numbered 7, after V lost 3 bases and J lost 4 bases. As DNA, the CDR3 is TGTGCCAGCAGCTTCGCTCCTGGACTAGCGGGGGGGTACGAGCAGTACTTC. Its translation: CASSFAPGLAGGYEQYF.

This clone was seen only a few times. The chain joins TRBV3-1 (or the pseudogene TRBV3-2) to TRBJ1-6; D is unclear. This CDR3 is 15 amino acids long. Trimming pared 1 base from V and 0 bases from J, leaving 4 bases between. Germline V gene lookup returns CDR1 LGHDT and CDR2 YNNKEL (reference sequence). The CDR3 here is CASSQGSSYNSPLHF. The CDR3 DNA sequence: TGTGCCAGCAGCCAAGGGAGCTCCTATAATTCACCCCTCCACTTT.

The gene calls are TRBV5-4 and TRBJ2-7; D is unclear. Germline-derived CDR1 and CDR2 are SGHNT and YYREEE (reference sequence). V was trimmed by 3 bases and J by 2 bases, leaving 15 bases between them. The CDR3 is 15 amino acids. DNA of the CDR3: TGTGCCAGCAGCTCCCGTAGAGCACCAACCTACGAGCAGTACTTC. This encodes CASSSRRAPTYEQYF.

This clone came up once. The chain links TRBV29-1 to TRBJ2-7; possibly TRBD2 for D (6 bases). The V end was cut by 1 base, the J end by 2 bases, with 9 bases between. The CDR3 covers 13 residues. Germline lookup yields CDR1 SQVTM and CDR2 ANQGSEA. Here the CDR3 reads CSVEATSTYEQYF. For the CDR3, the DNA is TGCAGCGTTGAAGCTACTAGCACCTACGAGCAGTACTTC.

This rearrangement joins TRBV15 to TRBJ1-1, with unresolved D. V lost 0 bases and J 5 bases, leaving 10 bases between the germline ends. CDR3 length equals 14 residues. CDR1 is LNHNV and CDR2 is YYDKDF in the germline V gene (reference sequence). The CDR3 nucleotides read TGTGCCACCAGCAGAGATAGGTTGGGAACTGAAGCTTTCTTT. As protein: CATSRDRLGTEAFF.

The chain combines TRBV18 with TRBJ2-7; D gene ambiguous. Trimming removed 2 bases at V and 4 bases at J, with 3 bases between. CDR1 is KGHSH, CDR2 LQKENI, per germline. There are 11 residues in the CDR3. This CDR3 is CASSPGYEQYF. As DNA, the CDR3 is TGTGCCAGCTCACCAGGATACGAGCAGTACTTC.

A word on this clone: In the same sample, other DNA sequences code for this CDR3. The chain recombines TRBV18 with TRBJ2-3, with D tentatively TRBD2 (6 bases). Trimming shortened V by 0 bases and J by 0 bases, and 7 bases separated the two germline ends. This CDR3 contains 15 residues. Per germline, CDR1 KGHSH and CDR2 LQKENI. The chain's CDR3 is CASSPPGLSTDTQYF. DNA for the CDR3: TGTGCCAGCTCACCACCGGGACTCAGCACAGATACGCAGTATTTT.

The CDR3 is CASSQDTYEQYF. The CDR3 region has the DNA TGTGCCAGCAGCCAGGACACCTACGAGCAGTACTTC. V gene TRBV3-1 (or the pseudogene TRBV3-2) combines with J gene TRBJ2-7; D is perhaps TRBD1 (5 bases). The CDR3 consists of 12 residues. From germline, CDR1 is LGHDT and CDR2 YNNKEL (reference sequence). V was shortened by 3 bases and J by 2 bases, with 5 bases between the two germline ends.

The chain recombines TRBV5-1 with TRBJ2-7, with TRBD2 as a possible D gene (5 bases). The V end lost 7 bases, the J end lost 1 base, and 15 bases lay between the germline ends. The germline CDR1 and CDR2 sequences are SGHRS and YFSETQ. The CDR3 sequence is 14 residues long. The CDR3 sequence is CASRGQATSYEQYF. The CDR3 DNA sequence: TGCGCCAGCCGCGGGCAGGCGACATCCTACGAGCAGTACTTC.

V and J are TRBV9 and TRBJ2-5, with D perhaps TRBD2 (5 bases). The V end lost 2 bases, the J end lost 1 base, and 15 bases lay between the germline ends. The germline gives CDR1 SGDLS, CDR2 YYNGEE. This CDR3 spans 16 amino acids. The CDR3 sequence: CASSVQPGSGQETQYF. Written as DNA, the CDR3 is TGTGCCAGCAGCGTTCAACCGGGGAGCGGCCAAGAGACCCAGTACTTC.

The rearrangement joins TRBV27 to TRBJ2-7, with 9 bases aligning to TRBD1. Losses at the gene ends were 3 bases for V and 2 bases for J; bases not matched to a gene: 2. The CDR3 has 14 residues. Germline lookup yields CDR1 MNHEY and CDR2 SMNVEV (reference sequence). The CDR3 loop is CASSLGQGAYEQYF. The CDR3 DNA sequence: TGTGCCAGCAGTTTGGGACAGGGAGCCTACGAGCAGTACTTC.

This chain links TRBV19 with TRBJ1-2; TRBD1 might be the D (5 bases). Germline V gene data show CDR1 as LNHDA and CDR2 as SQIVND (reference sequence). This CDR3 comprises 15 residues. V shed 6 bases and J shed 2 bases, with 16 bases lying between them. The CDR3: CASRLGHLGNYGYTF. As DNA, the CDR3 is TGTGCCAGTAGACTTGGACACCTCGGGAACTATGGCTACACCTTC.

The chain employs TRBV30 and TRBJ1-5, with 8 bases that match TRBD1. Per germline, CDR1 GTSNPN and CDR2 SVGIG (reference sequence). CDR3 length: 14 amino acids. The V segment lost 1 base and the J segment 5 bases; nucleotides outside the gene matches: 4. In DNA form, the CDR3 reads TGTGCCTGGAGTGGGACAGGGAGGGATCAGCCCCAGCATTTT. Protein sequence: CAWSGTGRDQPQHF. Looking up the rest from reference TRBV30 and TRBJ1-5 gives the full variable domain: SQTIHQWPATLVQPVGSPLSLECTVEGTSNPNLYWYRQAAGRGLQLLFYSVGIGQISSEVPQNLSASRPQDRQFILSSKKLLLSDSGFYLCAWSGTGRDQPQHFGDGTRLSIL.

The chain couples TRBV20-1 to TRBJ2-5; 8 bases are shared with TRBD1. The CDR3 runs 15 residues. V shed 3 bases, J shed 2 bases, and the junction held 8 bases outside the gene matches. Germline V gene sequence: CDR1 DFQATT, CDR2 SNEGSKA (reference sequence). CDR3 DNA: TGCAGTGCTAGTGACAGGGGTTTGGAACAAGAGACCCAGTACTTC. Amino acid sequence: CSASDRGLEQETQYF.

The chain combines TRBV20-1 with TRBJ1-1; TRBD1 might be the D (6 bases). The CDR3 totals 11 residues. Trimming took 0 bases from V and 11 from J, leaving 10 bases between them. The germline CDR1 and CDR2 sequences are DFQATT and SNEGSKA (reference sequence). CDR3 DNA: TGCAGTGCTAGAGATGAGGGGGTGGCTTTCTTT. Translating gives CSARDEGVAFF.

The chain has TRBV19 and TRBJ1-1; D remains ambiguous. Germline CDR1 is LNHDA and CDR2 is SQIVND (reference sequence). Trimming pared 1 base from V and 2 bases from J, leaving 8 bases between. The CDR3 is 14 amino acids. CDR3 DNA: TGTGCCAGTAGTATAGGGCCGGGAAACACTGAAGCTTTCTTT. Translation gives CASSIGPGNTEAFF.

The chain links TRBV7-2 to TRBJ2-1; no clear D gene. The CDR3 length is 16 residues. Between the trimmed V and J ends, which lost 1 base and 0 bases, there was a span of 10 bases. Germline CDR1 SGHTA, CDR2 FQGNSA. This CDR3 is CASSLETASSYNEQFF. The CDR3 DNA follows: TGTGCCAGCAGCTTAGAAACTGCCTCCTCCTACAATGAGCAGTTCTTC.